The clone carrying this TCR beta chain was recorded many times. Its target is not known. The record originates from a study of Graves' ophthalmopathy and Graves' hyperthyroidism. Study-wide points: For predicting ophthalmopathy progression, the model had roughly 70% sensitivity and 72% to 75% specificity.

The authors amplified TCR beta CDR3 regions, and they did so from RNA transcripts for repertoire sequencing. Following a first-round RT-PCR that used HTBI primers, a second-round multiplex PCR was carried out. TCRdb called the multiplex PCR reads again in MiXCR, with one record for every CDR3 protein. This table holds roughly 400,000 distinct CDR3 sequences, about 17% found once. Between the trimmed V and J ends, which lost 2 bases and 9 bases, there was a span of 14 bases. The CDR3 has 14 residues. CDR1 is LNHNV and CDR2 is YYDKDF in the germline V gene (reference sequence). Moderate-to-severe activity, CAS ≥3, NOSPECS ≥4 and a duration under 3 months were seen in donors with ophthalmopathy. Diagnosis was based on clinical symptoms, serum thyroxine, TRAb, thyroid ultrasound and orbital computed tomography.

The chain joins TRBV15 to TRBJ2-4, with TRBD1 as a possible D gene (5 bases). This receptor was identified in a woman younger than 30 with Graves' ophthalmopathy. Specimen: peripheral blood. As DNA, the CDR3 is TGTGCCACCAGCAGAACCTCACAGGTGGGCATTCAGTACTTC. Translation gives CATSRTSQVGIQYF.